These 26 T cell receptor beta chains came from one sample sequenced in a study of blood T cell repertoires in COVID-19. Produced via immunoSEQ multiplex PCR; TCRdb's table is partial and in-frame only. The table lists 250,000 to 300,000 clones, about 80% of them singletons, with approximately 3.6% in the top ten. Sequencing used PBMCs or T cells enriched from blood (not recorded which). All receptors derive from a man between 50 and 59 years old who had recovered from COVID-19.

The V and J genes are TRBV12-5 and TRBJ1-3; 7 bases agree with TRBD1. The J segment lost 0 bases and the V segment lost 2 bases, leaving 13 bases of the junction unmatched. The CDR3 is 19 amino acids. From germline, CDR1 is LGHNT and CDR2 FRNRAP. The CDR3 reads CASGLIGGGWVPSGNTIYF. CDR3 sequence (DNA): TGTGCTAGTGGTTTGATAGGGGGCGGATGGGTCCCCTCTGGAAACACCATATATTTT.

This chain connects TRBV7-9 to TRBJ1-2; D is possibly TRBD1 (5 bases). V was shortened by 0 bases and J by 4 bases, with 12 bases between the two germline ends. CDR3 length: 15 residues. CDR1 and CDR2 (germline): SEHNR, FQNEAQ (reference sequence). The CDR3 here is CASSLAGPTVYGYTF. The CDR3 nucleotides read TGTGCCAGCAGCTTAGCGGGGCCGACGGTCTATGGCTACACCTTC.

This clone was picked up a small number of times. The J gene is TRBJ2-7, the V gene TRBV11-2; no definite D call. Trimming left V 5 bases short and J 0 bases short, with 5 bases between. The CDR3 runs 12 residues. Germline-derived CDR1 and CDR2 are SGHAT and FQNNGV. CDR3 DNA sequence: TGTGCCAGCAGCCACACCTCCTACGAGCAGTACTTC. This translates into CASSHTSYEQYF.

This clone was detected a few times. This CDR3 reads CASSEGTGSGYTF. The DNA of the CDR3 is TGTGCCAGCAGCGAGGGGACAGGCTCTGGCTACACCTTC. The chain uses TRBV7-3 and TRBJ1-2; 8 bases agree with TRBD1. Germline CDR1 reads SGHTA; CDR2 reads FQGTGA. V lost 5 bases to trimming and J lost 7 bases; unmatched junction nucleotides: 6. This CDR3 is 13 amino acids long. Based on the CDR3 plus reference TRBV7-3 and TRBJ1-2, the full variable domain is GAGVSQTPSNKVTEKGKYVELRCDPISGHTALYWYRQSLGQGPEFLIYFQGTGAADDSGLPNDRFFAVRPEGSVSTLKIQRTERGDSAVYLCASSEGTGSGYTFGSGTRLTVV.

The chain links TRBV2 to TRBJ2-2; 7 positions match TRBD1. V was pared by 10 bases and J by 3 bases, with 5 bases of the junction left unmatched. Germline assignment: CDR1 SNHLY and CDR2 FYNNEI. The CDR3 has 13 amino acids. CDR3 in DNA: TGTGCCACTAACAGGGGCGACACCGGGGAGCTGTTTTTT. Translated, it gives CATNRGDTGELFF.

The chain uses TRBV6-5 and TRBJ2-2; D is unclear. Per germline, CDR1 MNHEY and CDR2 SVGAGI. This CDR3 has 14 amino acids. Trimming took 0 bases from V and 6 from J, leaving 8 bases between them. DNA of the CDR3: TGTGCCAGCAGTTACTCTGCTGGGCCCGGGGAGCTGTTTTTT. Residues: CASSYSAGPGELFF.

The chain recombines TRBV7-3 with TRBJ2-5; 7 bases match TRBD2. Germline trimming cut 4 bases from V and 5 bases from J; bases unmatched to any gene: 13. Germline assignment: CDR1 SGHTA and CDR2 FQGTGA. The CDR3 is 16 residues long. The CDR3 sequence is CASSYTGGLLGETQYF. The CDR3 bases are TGTGCCAGCAGCTACACGGGGGGTTTGTTAGGGGAGACCCAGTACTTC.

By proportion, this clone is medium-sized. The chain combines TRBV12-3 or TRBV12-4 with TRBJ2-7; D unresolved. V lost 4 bases to trimming and J lost 0 bases, with 4 bases between them. This CDR3 is built from 12 residues. The CDR3 DNA reads TGTGCCAGCAGTTACAGCTCCTACGAGCAGTACTTC. Its translation is CASSYSSYEQYF.

This clone was detected only a few times. The V gene is TRBV7-9, the J gene TRBJ1-1, with D tentatively TRBD1 (5 bases). Germline V gives CDR1 SEHNR, CDR2 FQNEAQ (reference sequence). CDR3 length: 14 residues. V gave up 5 bases and J gave up 1 base, with 11 bases separating them. CDR3 region: CASSPSGANTEAFF. The CDR3 nucleotides are TGTGCCAGCAGCCCTAGTGGGGCGAACACTGAAGCTTTCTTT.

This clone was seen only a few times. V and J are TRBV18 and TRBJ1-1; 9 bases align to TRBD1. V lost 8 bases and J lost 4; bases outside the gene matches: 8. The CDR3 is made up of 14 amino acids. The germline CDR1 and CDR2 sequences are KGHSH and LQKENI. DNA of the CDR3: TGTGCCAGCACTCGGGGACAGGGAGGCACTGAAGCTTTCTTT. This encodes CASTRGQGGTEAFF.

Ten or more counts support this clone. V gene TRBV11-2 combines with J gene TRBJ1-2, with D uncertain. V was clipped by 4 bases and J by 0 bases, with 9 bases between them. This CDR3 region has 14 residues. The germline CDR1 and CDR2 sequences are SGHAT and FQNNGV. The chain's CDR3 is CASSSTGANYGYTF. The CDR3 nucleotides read TGTGCCAGCAGCTCGACCGGAGCTAACTATGGCTACACCTTC.

This chain joins TRBV6-5 and TRBJ1-4, with D maybe TRBD1 (5 bases). This CDR3 is 13 amino acids long. V lost 5 bases and J 10 bases, leaving 14 bases between the germline ends. The germline V gene has CDR1 MNHEY and CDR2 SVGAGI. The CDR3 DNA is TGTGCCAGCAGTCCGGGCAGGGAGGTAAAACTGTTTTTT. It encodes CASSPGREVKLFF.

This chain uses TRBV29-1 with TRBJ2-7, with D tentatively TRBD1 (5 bases). CDR1 is SQVTM and CDR2 is ANQGSEA in the germline V gene. V gave up 0 bases and J gave up 3 bases, with 12 bases separating them. The CDR3 sequence is 14 residues long. CDR3 DNA: TGCAGCGTTGAAGACCCCGACAGAGTCTACGAGCAGTACTTC. This gives the protein CSVEDPDRVYEQYF.

CDR3 DNA: TGTGCCAGCAGCTTAGGCGGCGGTGAAAAACTGTTTTTT. It translates to CASSLGGGEKLFF. The gene calls are TRBV7-9 and TRBJ1-4; D unclear. The germline CDR1 and CDR2 sequences are SEHNR and FQNEAQ (reference sequence). V lost 1 base to trimming and J lost 7 bases, with 7 bases between them. The CDR3 contains 13 residues.

The chain recombines TRBV6-5 with TRBJ2-7, with 7 bases aligning to TRBD1. J gave up 3 bases and V 5 bases, and 1 base lay outside the gene matches. The CDR3 loop spans 12 amino acids. Germline V gene lookup returns CDR1 MNHEY and CDR2 SVGAGI. DNA of the CDR3: TGTGCCAGCAGTCGACAGGGCTACGAGCAGTACTTC. Its translation: CASSRQGYEQYF.

This clone showed up just a few times. The chain uses TRBV19 and TRBJ2-7, with D perhaps TRBD1 (6 bases). V was trimmed by 1 base and J by 6 bases, leaving 7 bases between them. The CDR3 totals 12 residues. Looked up from germline, CDR1 is LNHDA and CDR2 is SQIVND (reference sequence). The CDR3 DNA follows: TGTGCCAGTAGTATAGTGGGGGCCGAGCAGTACTTC. Translated, it gives CASSIVGAEQYF.

J is TRBJ2-1 and V is TRBV4-1; 7 bases agree with TRBD2. Unmatched junction bases numbered 8, after V lost 3 bases and J lost 6 bases. Germline-derived CDR1 and CDR2 are MGHRA and YSYEKL. This CDR3 has 15 residues. The CDR3 coding sequence is TGCGCCAGCAGCCAGAGGCTAGCGGCGGCCAATGAGCAGTTCTTC. It encodes CASSQRLAAANEQFF.

The chain uses TRBV18 and TRBJ2-2; 14 bases match TRBD2. V lost 6 bases to trimming and J lost 7 bases; unmatched junction nucleotides: 4. Germline assignment: CDR1 KGHSH and CDR2 LQKENI. The CDR3 covers 15 residues. The CDR3 region is CASSTGLAGVGELFF. CDR3 in DNA: TGTGCCAGCTCGACGGGACTAGCGGGGGTCGGGGAGCTGTTTTTT. Complete variable domain (other parts from reference TRBV18 and TRBJ2-2): NAGVMQNPRHLVRRRGQEARLRCSPMKGHSHVYWYRQLPEEGLKFMVYLQKENIIDESGMPKERFSAEFPKEGPSILRIQQVVRGDSAAYFCASSTGLAGVGELFFGEGSRLTVL.

V gene TRBV7-3 combines with J gene TRBJ1-1; D might be TRBD1 (6 bases). V was trimmed by 4 bases and J by 1 base, leaving 10 bases between them. This CDR3 comprises 14 residues. Germline-derived CDR1 and CDR2 are SGHTA and FQGTGA. In DNA form, the CDR3 reads TGTGCCAGCAGCTCTGAGACAGGGAACACTGAAGCTTTCTTT. As protein: CASSSETGNTEAFF. Together with reference TRBV7-3 and TRBJ1-1, the CDR3 gives the full variable domain: GAGVSQTPSNKVTEKGKYVELRCDPISGHTALYWYRQSLGQGPEFLIYFQGTGAADDSGLPNDRFFAVRPEGSVSTLKIQRTERGDSAVYLCASSSETGNTEAFFGQGTRLTVV.

The gene calls are TRBV7-2 and TRBJ2-1, with 10 bases matching TRBD2. The germline gives CDR1 SGHTA, CDR2 FQGNSA. V trimming: 0 bases; J trimming: 1 base; junction bases outside the gene matches: 3. The CDR3 is 17 amino acids. The CDR3 reads CASSLATSGASYNEQFF. DNA of the CDR3: TGTGCCAGCAGCTTAGCTACTAGCGGGGCGTCCTACAATGAGCAGTTCTTC.

The CDR3 sequence is CASSIETGAYEQYF. The DNA for the CDR3 is TGTGCCAGTAGTATAGAGACAGGGGCGTACGAGCAGTACTTC. The chain uses TRBV19 and TRBJ2-7, with 8 positions matching TRBD1. V lost 0 bases and J lost 4; bases outside the gene matches: 2. The CDR3 extends over 14 amino acids. Germline assignment: CDR1 LNHDA and CDR2 SQIVND (reference sequence).

This clone was observed a handful of times. The chain joins TRBV10-1 to TRBJ2-2; possibly TRBD2 for D (5 bases). Germline V lookup: CDR1 WNHNN, CDR2 SYGVQD (reference sequence). The CDR3 covers 13 residues. The ends were cut back, 7 bases at V and 6 bases at J, with 12 bases in the middle. DNA for the CDR3: TGCGCCAGCACGGGGAGTTTGGCCGGGGAGCTGTTTTTT. This encodes CASTGSLAGELFF.

The chain carries TRBV12-3 or TRBV12-4 and TRBJ1-2; D is uncertain. Between the trimmed V and J ends, which lost 5 bases and 12 bases, there was a span of 16 bases. CDR3 size: 12 residues. The CDR3 region is CASSSGHQGHTF. DNA of the CDR3: TGTGCCAGCAGTAGCGGCCACCAAGGTCACACCTTC.

This sequence joins TRBV3-1 (or the pseudogene TRBV3-2) and TRBJ2-7; no clear D gene. Germline V gene data show CDR1 as LGHDT and CDR2 as YNNKEL (reference sequence). This CDR3 has 14 residues. The V gene lost 0 bases and the J gene lost 2 bases, with 8 bases spanning the gap. The CDR3 loop is CASSQEKHPYEQYF. CDR3 bases: TGTGCCAGCAGCCAAGAAAAACACCCCTACGAGCAGTACTTC.

This chain joins TRBV3-1 (or the pseudogene TRBV3-2) and TRBJ1-2, with unresolved D. The CDR3 length is 14 residues. Germline V lookup: CDR1 LGHDT, CDR2 YNNKEL (reference sequence). Trimming cost V 1 base and J 8 bases, with 14 bases left between them. Written as DNA, the CDR3 is TGTGCCAGCAGCCAAGCGCTCGGCAGCAGGGGCTACACCTTC. Encoded protein: CASSQALGSRGYTF.

This clone was counted a few times. This same CDR3 is encoded by further DNA sequences in the sample. V and J are TRBV28 and TRBJ2-5; no firm D call. V was pared by 5 bases and J by 5 bases, with 9 bases between. The CDR3 runs 12 residues. Germline CDR1 is MDHEN and CDR2 is SYDVKM. The CDR3 coding sequence is TGTGCCAGCAGTCCAACCCGGGAGACCCAGTACTTC. It specifies CASSPTRETQYF.